This T cell receptor beta chain was documented in a study of blood T cell repertoires in COVID-19. Study-wide context: Samples of COVID-19 (acute and convalescent) were obtained from the United States, Italy and Spain.

In germline, CDR1 is PRHDT, CDR2 FYEKMQ (reference sequence). The germline V and J ends were trimmed by 0 bases and 8 bases, with 18 bases remaining between them. The CDR3 extends over 16 amino acids. The method was immunoSEQ multiplex PCR; TCRdb's version includes in-frame clones alone and lacks a portion of them. In the table there are roughly 250,000 clones, 80% to 85% of which are singletons. This sequence joins TRBV13 and TRBJ2-3, with D possibly TRBD2 on 6 matching bases. The receptor was isolated from an older woman with active or convalescent COVID-19. What was sequenced was peripheral blood. CDR3 sequence reads: CASSLGGRGRPLTQYF. Here the CDR3 DNA reads TGTGCCAGCAGCTTAGGGGGGCGGGGTCGCCCGCTTACGCAGTATTTT.